This T cell receptor beta chain was identified during a study of post-analysis software for immune sequencing data. Study-wide findings and caveats: Among several TRBV segments more frequent in patients than controls were TRBV5-6, TRBV5-1 and TRBV20-1.

This clonotype was seen more than once but under ten times. Antigen specificity is unknown. V lost 5 bases and J lost 8; bases outside the gene matches: 3. Germline V gene sequence: CDR1 MNHEY, CDR2 SMNVEV (reference sequence). The CDR3 has 12 residues. Built from TCR beta cDNA, the libraries had unique molecular identifiers in them. TCRdb re-analysed the PCR reads in MiXCR, keeping a single row per CDR3 protein. The sample lists approximately 730,000 distinct CDR3 sequences, approximately 44% occurring once. J is TRBJ2-3 and V is TRBV27; 8 bases are shared with TRBD2. The source of this sequence is a girl aged 5-17 years with multiple sclerosis. The sample was blood. CDR3 in DNA: TGTGCCAGCAGTCCGACTAGCGCTACGCAGTATTTT. As protein: CASSPTSATQYF.